The source of this T cell receptor (beta chain) is a study of T cells expressing NK-cell markers. Study background: Researchers got TCR beta repertoires out of sorted CD3+CD56+NKG2C+, CD3+CD56+NKG2C- and CD3+CD56-NKG2C+ T cells. Within the sequenced cohort of eight donors, seven exhibited HCMV seropositivity and one was seronegative.

Reprocessing the 5' RACE reads, TCRdb reports a single entry for every CDR3 protein and omits DNA. The sample includes 200,000 to 300,000 distinct CDR3 sequences. This CDR3 region has 16 residues. The germline V gene encodes CDR1 MNHEY and CDR2 SVGAGI. The chain links TRBV6-5 to TRBJ2-5; no DNA is available, so the TRBD2 call from TCRdb remains unchecked. The TCR originated in a man between 18 and 35 years old in good health. The sample taken for sequencing was blood T cells: a sorted CD56 or NKG2C T cell subset, CD4+ or CD8+ T cells, or bulk PBMC T cells (not recorded which). The CDR3 loop reads CASSTGTSGRAGTQYF.